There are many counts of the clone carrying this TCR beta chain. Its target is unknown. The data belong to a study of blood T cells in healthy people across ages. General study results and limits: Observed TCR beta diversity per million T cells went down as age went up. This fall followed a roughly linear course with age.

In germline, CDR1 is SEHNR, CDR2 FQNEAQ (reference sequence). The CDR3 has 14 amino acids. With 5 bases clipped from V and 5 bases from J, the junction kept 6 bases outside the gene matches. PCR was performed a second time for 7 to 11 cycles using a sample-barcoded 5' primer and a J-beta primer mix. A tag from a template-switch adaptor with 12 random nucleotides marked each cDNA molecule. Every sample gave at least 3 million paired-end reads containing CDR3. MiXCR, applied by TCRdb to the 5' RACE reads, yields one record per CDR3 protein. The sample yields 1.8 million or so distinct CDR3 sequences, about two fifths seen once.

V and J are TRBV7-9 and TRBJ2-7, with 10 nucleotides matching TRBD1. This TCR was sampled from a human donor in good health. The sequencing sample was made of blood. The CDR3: CASSPGQGDDEQYF. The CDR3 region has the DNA TGTGCCAGCAGCCCCGGACAGGGGGACGACGAGCAGTACTTC.